A single sample is the source of the 27 T cell receptor beta chains below, sequenced in a study of technical replicates of blood from a handful of donors. Some clones are missing from TCRdb's copy, which holds only in-frame ones; the method was immunoSEQ multiplex PCR. The sample shows about 74,000 clones, almost 96% of them seen only once. Sequenced material: T cells isolated from PBMCs. All receptors come from a human donor in good health.

J is TRBJ2-3 and V is TRBV6-5; unclear D gene. Trimming shortened V by 3 bases and J by 1 base, and 8 bases separated the two germline ends. Per the germline V gene, CDR1 is MNHEY and CDR2 is SVGAGI. CDR3 length: 14 residues. CDR3 sequence: CASSYTSGTDTQYF. The CDR3 DNA reads TGTGCCAGCAGTTATACTTCCGGCACAGATACGCAGTATTTT.

This rearrangement joins TRBV4-3 to TRBJ1-1, with D possibly being TRBD1 (5 bases). V was shortened by 1 base and J by 6 bases, with 9 bases between the two germline ends. The CDR3 has 13 residues. Germline V gene sequence: CDR1 LGHNA, CDR2 YSLEER. The CDR3 region is CASSQARGPEAFF. The CDR3 bases are TGCGCCAGCAGCCAAGCAAGGGGCCCTGAAGCTTTCTTT.

The rearrangement joins TRBV11-3 to TRBJ1-1; 7 bases fit TRBD1. The CDR3 is 16 amino acids. V lost 1 base, J lost 0 bases, and 5 bases stayed unmatched. CDR1 and CDR2 from the germline V gene are SGHNT and YENEEA. The CDR3 DNA follows: TGTGCCAGCAGCTTAGCCTTCACAGGGGTGAACACTGAAGCTTTCTTT. Protein: CASSLAFTGVNTEAFF.

The chain carries TRBV30 and TRBJ2-3, with 11 bases lining up with TRBD2. The germline V gene has CDR1 GTSNPN and CDR2 SVGIG (reference sequence). This CDR3 has 16 amino acids. The V segment lost 5 bases and the J segment 1 base; nucleotides outside the gene matches: 8. The CDR3 DNA reads as TGTGCCTGGGATAGCGGGAGGGCCGGGGGCACAGATACGCAGTATTTT. The encoded protein is CAWDSGRAGGTDTQYF.

CDR3: CAIKRGIMNTEAFF. For the CDR3, the DNA is TGTGCCATCAAAAGGGGTATTATGAACACTGAAGCTTTCTTT. The chain links TRBV10-3 to TRBJ1-1; a weak D match, TRBD1 (5 bases). Germline CDR1 is ENHRY and CDR2 is SYGVKD. The CDR3 spans 14 residues. Trimming removed 7 bases from V and 0 bases from J, with 12 bases in between.

The chain combines TRBV11-2 with TRBJ2-1; tentative D call: TRBD1 (5 bases). Germline V gene sequence: CDR1 SGHAT, CDR2 FQNNGV. The V gene lost 5 bases and the J gene lost 8 bases, with 13 bases spanning the gap. The CDR3 sequence is 13 residues long. Here the CDR3 reads CASSPILGDEQFF. CDR3 DNA: TGTGCCAGCAGCCCAATTCTAGGGGATGAGCAGTTCTTC.

This clone was detected only once. The V gene is TRBV5-1, the J gene TRBJ1-2; D might be TRBD1 (5 bases). Germline V gene sequence: CDR1 SGHRS, CDR2 YFSETQ. Trimming cost V 4 bases and J 0 bases, with 10 bases left between them. The CDR3 consists of 14 residues. The CDR3, as DNA: TGCGCCAGCAGCCTCGACAGAACTAACTATGGCTACACCTTC. Translated, it gives CASSLDRTNYGYTF.

This clone was detected only once. Other DNA sequences from this sample encode an identical CDR3 as well. V gene TRBV5-4 combines with J gene TRBJ1-2; 9 nucleotides match TRBD1. After removal of 0 bases from V and 3 bases from J, the junction contained 0 bases not matched to a gene. Germline CDR1 is SGHNT and CDR2 is YYREEE (reference sequence). The CDR3 sequence is 14 residues long. CDR3 DNA: TGTGCCAGCAGCTTGGGGGACAGGGACTATGGCTACACCTTC. It yields the protein CASSLGDRDYGYTF.

The chain links TRBV27 to TRBJ2-1; the D gene is possibly TRBD1 (6 bases). Germline V gives CDR1 MNHEY, CDR2 SMNVEV (reference sequence). The CDR3 totals 12 residues. With 5 bases removed from V and 8 bases from J, the gap between germline ends came to 10 bases. CDR3 sequence (DNA): TGTGCCAGCAGTCCACAGGGTTATGAGCAGTTCTTC. Translated, it gives CASSPQGYEQFF.

The chain employs TRBV2 and TRBJ2-3; 8 bases agree with TRBD2. Trimming at V came to 5 bases and at J to 4 bases, leaving 14 bases not matched to a gene. Germline V CDR1 and CDR2: SNHLY, FYNNEI. This CDR3 contains 17 residues. The CDR3, as DNA: TGTGCCAGCAGTCCCCCCTTCTTGCGGGAGGTCGCAGATACGCAGTATTTT. It yields the protein CASSPPFLREVADTQYF.

V gene TRBV5-1 combines with J gene TRBJ2-5; weak D call: TRBD2 (5 bases). The CDR3 totals 15 residues. Germline lookup yields CDR1 SGHRS and CDR2 YFSETQ. V was clipped by 3 bases and J by 2 bases, with 14 bases between them. Here the CDR3 DNA reads TGCGCCAGCAGCTCAGGAGTTGACTATCAAGAGACCCAGTACTTC. As protein: CASSSGVDYQETQYF.

This chain connects TRBV5-4 to TRBJ1-4, with no clear D. The V end was cut by 1 base, the J end by 8 bases, with 12 bases between. This CDR3 has 14 residues. The germline V gene has CDR1 SGHNT and CDR2 YYREEE (reference sequence). CDR3 sequence reads: CASSLRGLPEKLFF. Written as DNA, the CDR3 is TGTGCCAGCAGCTTGCGAGGGCTTCCCGAAAAACTGTTTTTT.

The J gene is TRBJ2-6, the V gene TRBV7-2; perhaps TRBD1 as D (6 bases). The V gene lost 2 bases and the J gene lost 2 bases, with 16 bases spanning the gap. In germline, CDR1 is SGHTA, CDR2 FQGNSA. The CDR3 length is 18 residues. CDR3 DNA sequence: TGTGCCAGCAGCTTATTTGGCCACAGGGAACCTGGGGCCAACGTCCTGACTTTC. This codes for CASSLFGHREPGANVLTF. Combining the CDR3 with reference TRBV7-2 and TRBJ2-6 gives the whole variable domain GAGVSQSPSNKVTEKGKDVELRCDPISGHTALYWYRQSLGQGLEFLIYFQGNSAPDKSGLPSDRFSAERTGGSVSTLTIQRTQQEDSAVYLCASSLFGHREPGANVLTFGAGSRLTVL.

The gene calls are TRBV28 and TRBJ1-1; D gene ambiguous. Germline V CDR1 and CDR2: MDHEN, SYDVKM. Between the trimmed V and J ends, which lost 7 bases and 3 bases, there was a span of 6 bases. This CDR3 has 11 amino acids. CDR3 in DNA: TGTGCCAGCAACTCATACACTGAAGCTTTCTTT. Translation: CASNSYTEAFF.

The CDR3 is CASSPTGIEEQYF. The CDR3 bases are TGTGCCAGCAGCCCCACAGGGATCGAAGAGCAGTACTTC. The J gene is TRBJ2-7, the V gene TRBV9; D might be TRBD1 (6 bases). V was cut by 4 bases and J by 7 bases, with 15 bases left in between. CDR1 is SGDLS, CDR2 YYNGEE, per germline. This CDR3 contains 13 residues.

The chain employs TRBV6-5 and TRBJ2-3; tentative D call: TRBD2 (6 bases). The germline V gene has CDR1 MNHEY and CDR2 SVGAGI. This CDR3 contains 13 residues. V lost 7 bases and J 4 bases, leaving 12 bases between the germline ends. As DNA, the CDR3 is TGTGCCAGCACCAATAGCGGATCAGATACGCAGTATTTT. Its protein is CASTNSGSDTQYF.

This rearrangement joins TRBV14 to TRBJ2-7; TRBD1 agrees at 8 bases. The CDR3 runs 13 residues. Germline assignment: CDR1 SGHDN and CDR2 FVKESK. J was trimmed by 7 bases and V by 5 bases; bases with no gene match: 7. Here the CDR3 reads CASSGTGFGEQYF. The CDR3 DNA sequence: TGTGCCAGCAGCGGGACAGGCTTTGGGGAGCAGTACTTC.

V and J are TRBV6-1 and TRBJ2-7; TRBD2 is a possible D gene (5 bases). V shed 2 bases and J shed 7 bases, with 12 bases lying between them. Germline V CDR1 and CDR2: MNHNS, SASEGT. This CDR3 is 13 amino acids long. The CDR3 is CASSEKGALEQYF. CDR3 DNA: TGTGCCAGCAGTGAAAAGGGAGCCTTGGAGCAGTACTTC.

The rearrangement joins TRBV9 to TRBJ2-3; D possibly corresponds to TRBD2 (7 bases). The CDR3 totals 16 residues. CDR1 is SGDLS and CDR2 is YYNGEE in the germline V gene. The V and J ends lost 0 bases and 2 bases respectively, with 13 bases between them. Here the CDR3 DNA reads TGTGCCAGCAGCGTAGAGGGAGGGGGAAACACAGATACGCAGTATTTT. It encodes CASSVEGGGNTDTQYF.

The chain carries TRBV9 and TRBJ2-7, with 10 bases identical to TRBD2. CDR1 and CDR2 from the germline V gene are SGDLS and YYNGEE. V shed 0 bases and J 3 bases; nucleotides not matched to a gene: 3. The CDR3 runs 15 residues. CDR3 coding DNA: TGTGCCAGCAGCGTAGGGGCTAGCGGGAGCTACGAGCAGTACTTC. Its protein is CASSVGASGSYEQYF.

V usage is TRBV19 and J usage is TRBJ1-5; 8 bases are shared with TRBD1. CDR3 length: 15 amino acids. Germline CDR1 and CDR2: LNHDA and SQIVND (reference sequence). Trimming removed 3 bases from V and 7 bases from J; junction bases left unmatched: 8. The CDR3 nucleotides read TGTGCCAGTAGTATTATATGGACAGGGAAACAGCCCCAGCATTTT. Amino acid sequence: CASSIIWTGKQPQHF. Combining the CDR3 with reference TRBV19 and TRBJ1-5 gives the whole variable domain DGGITQSPKYLFRKEGQNVTLSCEQNLNHDAMYWYRQDPGQGLRLIYYSQIVNDFQKGDIAEGYSVSREKKESFPLTVTSAQKNPTAFYLCASSIIWTGKQPQHFGDGTRLSIL.

This CDR3 reads CASSVASRENTGELFF. CDR3 coding DNA: TGTGCCAGCAGTGTGGCGAGTCGGGAAAACACCGGGGAGCTGTTTTTT. The gene calls are TRBV25-1 and TRBJ2-2; D may be TRBD2 (5 bases). The ends were cut back, 4 bases at V and 2 bases at J, with 14 bases in the middle. The CDR3 is 16 amino acids. Germline V lookup: CDR1 MGHDK, CDR2 SYGVNS.

The rearrangement links TRBV7-9 to TRBJ2-7, with 13 bases that match TRBD2. Germline CDR1 reads SEHNR; CDR2 reads FQNEAQ (reference sequence). The CDR3 sequence is 15 residues long. V shed 6 bases and J 5 bases; nucleotides not matched to a gene: 7. The CDR3 sequence is CASRRTSGRANEQYF. The CDR3 nucleotides read TGTGCCAGCAGACGTACTAGCGGGAGGGCTAACGAGCAGTACTTC. Full variable domain (rest looked up from reference TRBV7-9 and TRBJ2-7): DTGVSQNPRHKITKRGQNVTFRCDPISEHNRLYWYRQTLGQGPEFLTYFQNEAQLEKSRLLSDRFSAERPKGSFSTLEIQRTEQGDSAMYLCASRRTSGRANEQYFGPGTRLTVT.

The chain uses TRBV18 and TRBJ2-5; D might be TRBD2 (5 bases). The CDR3 contains 14 residues. Per the germline V gene, CDR1 is KGHSH and CDR2 is LQKENI. V was pared by 6 bases and J by 2 bases, with 13 bases between. The DNA of the CDR3 is TGTGCCAGCTCCCCGTACAGCGGACAAGAGACCCAGTACTTC. This codes for CASSPYSGQETQYF.

V is TRBV7-2 and J is TRBJ1-5, with TRBD1 matching 9 bases. Losses at the gene ends were 4 bases for V and 7 bases for J; bases not matched to a gene: 11. Germline V gene sequence: CDR1 SGHTA, CDR2 FQGNSA. The CDR3 is 16 residues long. The chain's CDR3 is CASSSHGGTGKQPQHF. The CDR3 bases are TGTGCCAGCAGCTCACATGGCGGGACAGGGAAGCAGCCCCAGCATTTT.

The gene calls are TRBV4-2 and TRBJ2-1; 8 bases map to TRBD2. The CDR3 has 16 amino acids. Losses at the gene ends were 3 bases for V and 2 bases for J; bases not matched to a gene: 6. Germline CDR1 reads LGHNA; CDR2 reads YNFKEQ. The CDR3 spells CASSHLAGPAYNEQFF. CDR3 bases: TGTGCCAGCAGCCATCTAGCGGGCCCTGCCTACAATGAGCAGTTCTTC.

This clone was seen once. J is TRBJ2-7 and V is TRBV10-2; D may be TRBD2 (5 bases). V gave up 7 bases and J gave up 0 bases, with 13 bases separating them. CDR3 length: 14 amino acids. CDR1 is WSHSY and CDR2 is SAAADI in the germline V gene. The CDR3 region is CASIRTLSSYEQYF. The CDR3 region has the DNA TGCGCCAGCATCAGGACTTTAAGCTCCTACGAGCAGTACTTC.